One and the same sample provided the 18 T cell receptor beta chains below, sequenced in a study of T-cell reconstitution after alpha-beta-depleted transplantation in children (dated by TCRdb to about 2016). Libraries were prepared through PCR. Instrument used: Illumina HiSeq 2500. TCR libraries were prepared with molecular barcoding, using unique molecular identifiers to normalize TCRbeta repertoire quantification. The raw public data were reprocessed by TCRdb itself: fastp quality trimming at Q25, MiXCR clonotype calling, in-frame beta chains only. Here each entry gathers all rows of one CDR3 protein and keeps the most common genes and DNA. Across this sample there are 550,000 to 800,000 distinct CDR3 sequences, with around 12% seen only once. Together, the top ten hold around 0.76% of the sample. Explained via the paper, the treatment or condition label denotes: allogeneic hematopoietic cell transplantation with graft depleted of TCRalphabeta T cells and CD19 B cells.

This material consisted of PBMCs, taken before TCRalphabeta/CD19-depleted stem cell transplant. These receptors were obtained from a girl aged 2-10 years with congenital amegakaryocytic thrombocytopenia, due to receive a stem cell transplant.

This clonotype was seen ten or more times. The rearrangement uses TRBV6-1 and TRBJ2-4, with D possibly matching TRBD1 (6 bases). Trimming shortened V by 6 bases and J by 3 bases, and 12 bases separated the two germline ends. Germline V gene sequence: CDR1 MNHNS, CDR2 SASEGT. There are 14 residues in the CDR3. DNA for the CDR3: TGTGCCAGCAGCTCAAGACAGGACAAAAACATTCAGTACTTC. This gives the protein CASSSRQDKNIQYF.

A word on this clonotype: A junction boundary mismatches the germline segment, possibly from a read error. This rearrangement joins TRBV20-1 to TRBJ2-1, with D perhaps assigned TRBD1 or TRBD2 (5 bases each). The CDR3 has 17 residues. Germline values: CDR1 DFQATT, CDR2 SNEGSKA (reference sequence). The CDR3 protein is CCARDRGERMNYNEQFF. The CDR3 nucleotides are TGCTGTGCTAGAGATAGGGGCGAGCGGATGAACTACAATGAGCAGTTCTTC.

In this sample, this clonotype turned up a few times. V gene TRBV6-5 combines with J gene TRBJ2-5; 13 nucleotides agree with TRBD2. J gave up 4 bases and V 1 base, and 9 bases lay outside the gene matches. This CDR3 has 18 residues. Germline V gene data show CDR1 as MNHEY and CDR2 as SVGAGI. Here the CDR3 reads CASSYWGTSGNGGETQYF. The CDR3 DNA reads TGTGCCAGCAGTTACTGGGGGACTAGCGGGAACGGGGGAGAGACCCAGTACTTC.

Worth noting for this clonotype: Germline is not matched at one junction end, which may reflect a read error. The CDR3 protein is CSAREAGRGVSYSEQFF. For the CDR3, the DNA is TGCAGTGCTAGAGAAGCCGGAAGGGGTGTCTCCTACAGTGAGCAGTTCTTC. The chain uses TRBV20-1 and TRBJ2-1; maybe TRBD1 (5 bases). Germline assignment: CDR1 DFQATT and CDR2 SNEGSKA (reference sequence). The CDR3 has 17 amino acids.

The chain couples TRBV11-3 to TRBJ2-5; the match to TRBD2 covers 8 bases. Germline V gives CDR1 SGHNT, CDR2 YENEEA. CDR3 length equals 13 residues. V trimming: 3 bases; J trimming: 5 bases; junction bases outside the gene matches: 2. The CDR3 is CASSFGLAETQYF. DNA of the CDR3: TGTGCCAGCAGCTTTGGACTAGCCGAGACCCAGTACTTC.

Points on this clonotype: At one boundary the junction diverges from the germline segment, which might be a read error. The J gene is TRBJ2-1, the V gene TRBV7-9, with 9 bases lining up with TRBD2. Looked up from germline, CDR1 is SEHNR and CDR2 is FQNEAQ (reference sequence). The CDR3 has 14 amino acids. This CDR3 is CASSVAGDHNEQFF. The DNA for the CDR3 is TGTGCCAGCAGCGTAGCGGGGGACCACAATGAGCAGTTCTTC.

This clonotype was counted at least ten times. The V call is TRBV29-1, the J call TRBJ2-1; possible D gene TRBD2, 6 bases. The CDR3 is 17 amino acids. Germline values: CDR1 SQVTM, CDR2 ANQGSEA. The V end was cut by 1 base, the J end by 3 bases, with 19 bases between. The CDR3 is CSVEGYGGPQGYNEQFF. The CDR3 DNA sequence: TGCAGCGTTGAAGGGTACGGAGGGCCTCAGGGCTACAATGAGCAGTTCTTC.

In this sample, this clonotype turned up many times. The chain carries TRBV4-1 and TRBJ2-2, with D perhaps TRBD1 (6 bases). The CDR3 sequence is 16 residues long. Germline assignment: CDR1 MGHRA and CDR2 YSYEKL. Trimming pared 4 bases from V and 1 base from J, leaving 13 bases between. For the CDR3, the DNA is TGCGCCAGCAGCCTTACAGGGAACGGGAACACCGGGGAGCTGTTTTTT. It translates to CASSLTGNGNTGELFF.

This clonotype was seen many times. The chain employs TRBV12-3 or TRBV12-4 and TRBJ2-5, with D perhaps given as TRBD1 or TRBD2 (5 bases each). The CDR3 is 14 residues long. The V end lost 3 bases, the J end lost 10 bases, and 18 bases lay between the germline ends. The CDR3 sequence: CASSFGMEERGQYF. In nucleotides, the CDR3 is TGTGCCAGCAGTTTTGGGATGGAAGAGAGGGGCCAGTACTTC.

This chain connects TRBV5-1 to TRBJ2-1, with TRBD2 identical over 11 bases. Germline CDR1 SGHRS, CDR2 YFSETQ. After removal of 0 bases from V and 4 bases from J, the junction contained 6 bases not matched to a gene. The CDR3 runs to 17 residues. CDR3 sequence: CASSLVTGTSGYNEQFF. The DNA for the CDR3 is TGCGCCAGCAGCTTGGTCACCGGGACTAGCGGATACAATGAGCAGTTCTTC.

The V call is TRBV6-1, the J call TRBJ2-7, with D maybe TRBD2 (6 bases). V was cut by 3 bases and J by 0 bases, with 12 bases left in between. CDR1 and CDR2 from the germline V gene are MNHNS and SASEGT. This CDR3 is 15 amino acids long. The CDR3 loop reads CASSDRDWNSYEQYF. CDR3 in DNA: TGTGCCAGCAGTGACCGGGACTGGAACTCCTACGAGCAGTACTTC.

The table lists this clonotype with many counts. The chain couples TRBV28 to TRBJ2-2; D gene ambiguous. Germline CDR1 MDHEN, CDR2 SYDVKM. V lost 2 bases to trimming and J lost 0 bases, with 7 bases between them. There are 15 residues in the CDR3. CDR3 nucleotide sequence: TGTGCCAGCAGTTTAGTAGATCCGAACACCGGGGAGCTGTTTTTT. It encodes CASSLVDPNTGELFF.

This clonotype was found a few times. This chain connects TRBV10-3 to TRBJ2-7; D gene unclear. Germline CDR1 ENHRY, CDR2 SYGVKD. The CDR3 sequence is 13 residues long. V lost 5 bases and J 4 bases, leaving 12 bases between the germline ends. CDR3: CAISSNPWYEQYF. In DNA, the CDR3 is TGTGCCATCAGTTCAAACCCTTGGTACGAGCAGTACTTC.

This clonotype has just a few counts. This sequence joins TRBV15 and TRBJ1-2, with D possibly TRBD1 on 5 matching bases. The germline V gene encodes CDR1 LNHNV and CDR2 YYDKDF (reference sequence). Trimming took 1 base from V and 5 from J, leaving 14 bases between them. CDR3 size: 15 residues. The CDR3 nucleotides are TGTGCCACCAGCAGAGCGTATGGGACGGGGTATGGCTACACCTTC. It encodes CATSRAYGTGYGYTF.

The chain has TRBV7-9 and TRBJ2-7, with D unclear. This CDR3 contains 14 residues. The V and J ends lost 5 bases and 0 bases respectively, with 11 bases between them. Germline V lookup: CDR1 SEHNR, CDR2 FQNEAQ (reference sequence). CDR3 in DNA: TGTGCCAGCAGCCCTGGGCAGCTCTCCTACGAGCAGTACTTC. Encoded protein: CASSPGQLSYEQYF. The variable domain in full, with the rest retrieved from reference TRBV7-9 and TRBJ2-7, is DTGVSQNPRHKITKRGQNVTFRCDPISEHNRLYWYRQTLGQGPEFLTYFQNEAQLEKSRLLSDRFSAERPKGSFSTLEIQRTEQGDSAMYLCASSPGQLSYEQYFGPGTRLTVT.

This clonotype came up many times. The chain joins TRBV4-1 to TRBJ2-3, with D hard to call. The CDR3 sequence is 16 residues long. V was cut by 0 bases and J by 1 base, with 11 bases left in between. The germline gives CDR1 MGHRA, CDR2 YSYEKL. The CDR3 sequence is CASSQEGSLRTDTQYF. DNA of the CDR3: TGCGCCAGCAGCCAAGAGGGAAGTCTGCGCACAGATACGCAGTATTTT.

This clonotype occurred many times. This rearrangement joins TRBV5-1 to TRBJ2-1, with unresolved D. With 2 bases removed from V and 2 bases from J, the gap between germline ends came to 14 bases. This CDR3 is built from 16 residues. Germline V gene sequence: CDR1 SGHRS, CDR2 YFSETQ. The CDR3 DNA reads as TGCGCCAGCAGCTTCCCCCTTGGTTTGGCCTACAATGAGCAGTTCTTC. Translating it yields CASSFPLGLAYNEQFF.

This clonotype was detected ten times or more. J is TRBJ2-3 and V is TRBV10-3; 8 bases are shared with TRBD1. This CDR3 contains 21 residues. The V gene end was trimmed by 0 bases and the J gene end by 6 bases; junction bases not matched to a gene: 23. The germline gives CDR1 ENHRY, CDR2 SYGVKD. The CDR3 loop is CAISESVGLSPRGLTTDTQYF. In nucleotides, the CDR3 is TGTGCCATCAGTGAGTCGGTCGGATTAAGTCCCAGGGGGCTCACGACGGATACGCAGTATTTT.